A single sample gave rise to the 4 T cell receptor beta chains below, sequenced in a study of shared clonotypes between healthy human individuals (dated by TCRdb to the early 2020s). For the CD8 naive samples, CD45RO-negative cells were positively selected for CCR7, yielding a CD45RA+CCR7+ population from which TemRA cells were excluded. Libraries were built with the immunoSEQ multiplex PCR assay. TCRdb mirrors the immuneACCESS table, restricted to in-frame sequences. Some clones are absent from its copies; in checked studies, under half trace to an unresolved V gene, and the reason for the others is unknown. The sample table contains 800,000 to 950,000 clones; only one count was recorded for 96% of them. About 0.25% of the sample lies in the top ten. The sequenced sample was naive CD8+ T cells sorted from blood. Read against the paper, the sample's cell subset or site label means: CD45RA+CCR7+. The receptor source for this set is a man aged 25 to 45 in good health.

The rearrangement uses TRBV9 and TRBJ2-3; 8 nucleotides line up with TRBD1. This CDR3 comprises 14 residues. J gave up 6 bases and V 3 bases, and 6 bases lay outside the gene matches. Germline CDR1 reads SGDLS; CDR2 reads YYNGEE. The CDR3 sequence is CASSGQGAPDTQYF. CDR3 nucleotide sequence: TGTGCCAGCAGCGGCCAGGGGGCCCCGGATACGCAGTATTTT. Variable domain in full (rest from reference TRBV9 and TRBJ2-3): DSGVTQTPKHLITATGQRVTLRCSPRSGDLSVYWYQQSLDQGLQFLIQYYNGEERAKGNILERFSAQQFPDLHSELNLSSLELGDSALYFCASSGQGAPDTQYFGPGTRLTVL.

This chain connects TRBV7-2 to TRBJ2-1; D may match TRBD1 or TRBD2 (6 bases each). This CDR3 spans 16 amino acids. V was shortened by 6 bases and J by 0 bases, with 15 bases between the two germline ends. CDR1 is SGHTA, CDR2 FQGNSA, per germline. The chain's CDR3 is CASRGFGGSSYNEQFF. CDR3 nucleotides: TGTGCCAGCAGGGGTTTCGGGGGCAGCTCCTACAATGAGCAGTTCTTC.

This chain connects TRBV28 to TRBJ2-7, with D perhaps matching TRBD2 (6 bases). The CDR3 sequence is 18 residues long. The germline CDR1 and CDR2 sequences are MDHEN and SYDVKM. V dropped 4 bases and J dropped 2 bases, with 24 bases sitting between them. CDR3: CASSSPRRDLVMPYEQYF. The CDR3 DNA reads TGTGCCAGCAGTTCGCCACGCCGGGACTTGGTCATGCCCTACGAGCAGTACTTC.

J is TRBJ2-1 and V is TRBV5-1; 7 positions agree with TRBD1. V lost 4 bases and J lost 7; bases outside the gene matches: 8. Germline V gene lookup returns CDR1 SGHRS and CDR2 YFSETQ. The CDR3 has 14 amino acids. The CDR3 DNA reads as TGCGCCAGCAGCCCAGCGACAGGGATGAATGAGCAGTTCTTC. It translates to CASSPATGMNEQFF.